This T cell receptor beta chain appears in the sequencing data of a study of blood T cell repertoires in COVID-19. Whole-study context: PBMCs, B-cell-depleted T cells, or T cells provided the cDNA or gDNA that made up the material.

The assay was immunoSEQ multiplex PCR, and TCRdb's table has in-frame clones only and misses some. Altogether under 300,000 clones are present, roughly 80% being singletons, with the ten largest covering around 3.3%. The TCR originated in a woman aged 18-29 years with acute or convalescent COVID-19. Material for sequencing was peripheral blood.

The CDR3 sequence: CASSLLAGVVDTQYF. The CDR3 bases are TGTGCCAGCAGCTTACTAGCGGGAGTGGTAGATACGCAGTATTTT. The chain links TRBV7-2 to TRBJ2-3; 10 bases agree with TRBD2. The CDR3 spans 15 residues. Germline V gene sequence: CDR1 SGHTA, CDR2 FQGNSA. The V segment lost 2 bases and the J segment 5 bases; nucleotides outside the gene matches: 4.